The TCR beta chain described here comes from a study of blood T cell repertoires in COVID-19. Overall study context: The samples span acute and convalescent COVID-19 from the United States, Italy and Spain.

The trim removed 5 bases at V and 6 bases at J, leaving 1 base unmatched. The CDR3 sequence is 11 residues long. CDR1 and CDR2 (germline): SGDLS, YYNGEE. Which cohort a participant joined came from the clinical history participants gave. Either two negative PCRs, clearance, or symptom resolution qualified Cohort 3 donors as recovered. Profiling relied on immunoSEQ multiplex PCR, and the TCRdb table lists in-frame clones only, not all of them. The sample shows around 300,000 clones, 88% of them seen only once. The sequenced material came from PBMCs or T cells enriched from blood (not recorded which). The receptor was derived from a woman in her twenties or thirties who had recovered from COVID-19. The V and J genes are TRBV9 and TRBJ1-2, with 7 bases lining up with TRBD1. The CDR3 DNA follows: TGTGCCAGCAGGACAGGGAATGGCTACACCTTC. It yields the protein CASRTGNGYTF.